This T cell receptor (beta chain) was captured by sequencing in a study of shared clonotypes between healthy human individuals. Overall study results and limits: Even with large depth, rarefaction showed that sorted-subset sequencing was incomplete.

Only in-frame clones appear in the TCRdb table, and some are missing; sequencing was by immunoSEQ multiplex PCR. This sample carries about 1.1 million clones, about four fifths of them seen once, and the ten largest clones take roughly 0.61%. Losses at the gene ends were 5 bases for V and 5 bases for J; bases not matched to a gene: 6. This CDR3 contains 15 residues. Germline CDR1 and CDR2: SGHVS and FQNEAQ. Remarks on this clone: Antigen unknown.

The gene calls are TRBV7-8 and TRBJ2-2; TRBD1 matches 9 bases. The clonotype comes from a man aged 18 to 30 in good health. Some clones in this sample may be carry-over from other donors' samples. Sequenced sample: memory CD4+ T cells from PBMCs. Subset meaning: CD45RA-negative fraction. As DNA, the CDR3 is TGTGCCAGCAGCCTCGGACAGGGGCGGACCGGGGAGCTGTTTTTT. This encodes CASSLGQGRTGELFF.